The TCR beta chain under discussion was sequenced for a study of CD8 T cells in ankylosing spondylitis. Findings and limits, study-wide: Within matched ankylosing spondylitis synovial fluid, disease-linked clones were reportedly significantly enriched. Ankylosing spondylitis blood appeared to carry a characteristic TCR beta motif of under ten highly homologous variants. Disease-associated clonotypes exhibited CD8+ identity and were relatively infrequent in peripheral blood. Some of these motif variants have turned up before, in reports on reactive arthritis synovial fluid and blood.

Construction of TCR beta libraries was performed using quantitative 5'-RACE with molecular barcodes. One entry per CDR3 protein results from TCRdb running MiXCR on the 5' RACE reads. The sample carries around 770,000 distinct CDR3 sequences, 15% to 20% recorded once. This clonotype was counted between two and nine times. Its specificity is unknown. This CDR3 is 14 amino acids long. Germline CDR1 SQVTM, CDR2 ANQGSEA. V dropped 3 bases and J dropped 0 bases, with 11 bases sitting between them. The sequencing input was blood, either unsorted or a sorted T cell fraction (not recorded which). This chain joins TRBV29-1 and TRBJ1-2; D is possibly TRBD1 (6 bases). The clonotype originates from a male donor with ankylosing spondylitis. The CDR3 is CSVDSQGPNYGYTF. The CDR3 region has the DNA TGCAGCGTTGACAGCCAGGGGCCTAACTATGGCTACACCTTC.